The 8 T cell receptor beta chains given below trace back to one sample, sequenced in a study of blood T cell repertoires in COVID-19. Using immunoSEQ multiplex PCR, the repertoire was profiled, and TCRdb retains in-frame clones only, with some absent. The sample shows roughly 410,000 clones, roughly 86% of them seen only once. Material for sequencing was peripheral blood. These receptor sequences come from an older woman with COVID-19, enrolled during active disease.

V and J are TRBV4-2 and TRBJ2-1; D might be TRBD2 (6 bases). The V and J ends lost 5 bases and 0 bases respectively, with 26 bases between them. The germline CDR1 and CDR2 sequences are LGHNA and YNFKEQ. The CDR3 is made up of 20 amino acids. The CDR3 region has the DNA TGTGCCAGCAGCTCTCGGGGTAGCCGGGGGATTATCGGCTCCTACAATGAGCAGTTCTTC. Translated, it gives CASSSRGSRGIIGSYNEQFF.

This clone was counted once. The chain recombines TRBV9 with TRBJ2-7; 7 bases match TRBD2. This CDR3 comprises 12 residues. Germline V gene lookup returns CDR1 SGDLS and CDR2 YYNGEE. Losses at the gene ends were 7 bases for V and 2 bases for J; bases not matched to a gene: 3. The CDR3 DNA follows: TGTGCCAGCGGGGGGGAGCCCTACGAGCAGTACTTC. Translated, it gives CASGGEPYEQYF. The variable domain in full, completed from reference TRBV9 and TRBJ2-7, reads DSGVTQTPKHLITATGQRVTLRCSPRSGDLSVYWYQQSLDQGLQFLIQYYNGEERAKGNILERFSAQQFPDLHSELNLSSLELGDSALYFCASGGEPYEQYFGPGTRLTVT.

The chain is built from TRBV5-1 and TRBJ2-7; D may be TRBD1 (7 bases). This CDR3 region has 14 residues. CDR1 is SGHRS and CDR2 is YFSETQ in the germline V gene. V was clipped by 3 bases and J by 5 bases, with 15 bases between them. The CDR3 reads CASSSQQGRNEQYF. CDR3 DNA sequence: TGCGCCAGCAGCTCTCAACAGGGGAGGAACGAGCAGTACTTC.

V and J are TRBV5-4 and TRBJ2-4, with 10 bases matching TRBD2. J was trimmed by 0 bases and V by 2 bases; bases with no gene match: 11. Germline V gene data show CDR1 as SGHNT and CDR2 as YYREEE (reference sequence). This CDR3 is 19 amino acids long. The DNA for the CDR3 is TGTGCCAGCAGCTTTCGGGGTAGCGGGGGGAGTCTAGCCAAAAACATTCAGTACTTC. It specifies CASSFRGSGGSLAKNIQYF.

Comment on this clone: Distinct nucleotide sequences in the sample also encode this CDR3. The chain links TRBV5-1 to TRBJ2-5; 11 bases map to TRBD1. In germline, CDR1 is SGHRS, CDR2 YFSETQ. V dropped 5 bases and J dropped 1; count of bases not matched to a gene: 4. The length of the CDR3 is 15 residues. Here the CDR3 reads CASSYGTGGQETQYF. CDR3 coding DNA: TGCGCCAGCAGTTACGGGACAGGGGGCCAAGAGACCCAGTACTTC. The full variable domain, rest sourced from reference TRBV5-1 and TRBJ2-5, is KAGVTQTPRYLIKTRGQQVTLSCSPISGHRSVSWYQQTPGQGLQFLFEYFSETQRNKGNFPGRFSGRQFSNSRSEMNVSTLELGDSALYLCASSYGTGGQETQYFGPGTRLLVL.

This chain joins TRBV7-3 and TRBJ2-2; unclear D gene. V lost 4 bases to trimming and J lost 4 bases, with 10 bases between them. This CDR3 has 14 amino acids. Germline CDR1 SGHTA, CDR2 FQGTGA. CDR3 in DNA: TGTGCCAGCAGCTCCACAGAATCCACCGGGGAGCTGTTTTTT. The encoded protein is CASSSTESTGELFF.

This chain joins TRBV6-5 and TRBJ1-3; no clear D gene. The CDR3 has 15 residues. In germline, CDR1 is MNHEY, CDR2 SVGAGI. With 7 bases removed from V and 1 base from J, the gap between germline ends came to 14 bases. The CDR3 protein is CASKVNSLSGNTIYF. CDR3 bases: TGTGCCAGCAAGGTGAACAGTCTATCTGGAAACACCATATATTTT.

CDR3 amino acids: CASVRGGKNIQYF. The CDR3 DNA reads TGTGCCAGCGTCCGGGGAGGCAAAAACATTCAGTACTTC. The chain has TRBV6-5 and TRBJ2-4, with a tentative D call TRBD2 (6 bases). V gave up 8 bases and J gave up 3 bases, with 11 bases separating them. Per the germline V gene, CDR1 is MNHEY and CDR2 is SVGAGI. The CDR3 loop spans 13 amino acids.